Listed here is a single TCR beta chain. The antigen remains undetermined. Terminally differentiated effector memory CD45RA+ cells were excluded from the naive CD8 cells, which were CD45RO-negative and positively selected for CCR7. The data were obtained in a study of shared clonotypes between healthy human individuals. The repertoire was sequenced with immunoSEQ multiplex PCR; TCRdb's copy has only in-frame clones and lacks some. The sample has millions of clones, roughly 91% seen once. Trimming cost V 2 bases and J 3 bases; bases outside gene matches: 5. The CDR3 extends over 14 amino acids. Germline CDR1 is SQVTM and CDR2 is ANQGSEA. Study conclusions and caveats: In the sorted subsets, rarefaction showed sequencing was incomplete despite large depth.

The rearrangement joins TRBV29-1 to TRBJ1-2, with TRBD1 matching 8 bases. The receptor was derived from a man younger than 35 in good health. Some clones in this sample may be carry-over from other donors' samples. Sample: naive CD8+ T cells from PBMCs. The CDR3, as DNA: TGCAGCGTTGAAAAGGACAGGGCCTACTATGGCTACACCTTC. This codes for CSVEKDRAYYGYTF.